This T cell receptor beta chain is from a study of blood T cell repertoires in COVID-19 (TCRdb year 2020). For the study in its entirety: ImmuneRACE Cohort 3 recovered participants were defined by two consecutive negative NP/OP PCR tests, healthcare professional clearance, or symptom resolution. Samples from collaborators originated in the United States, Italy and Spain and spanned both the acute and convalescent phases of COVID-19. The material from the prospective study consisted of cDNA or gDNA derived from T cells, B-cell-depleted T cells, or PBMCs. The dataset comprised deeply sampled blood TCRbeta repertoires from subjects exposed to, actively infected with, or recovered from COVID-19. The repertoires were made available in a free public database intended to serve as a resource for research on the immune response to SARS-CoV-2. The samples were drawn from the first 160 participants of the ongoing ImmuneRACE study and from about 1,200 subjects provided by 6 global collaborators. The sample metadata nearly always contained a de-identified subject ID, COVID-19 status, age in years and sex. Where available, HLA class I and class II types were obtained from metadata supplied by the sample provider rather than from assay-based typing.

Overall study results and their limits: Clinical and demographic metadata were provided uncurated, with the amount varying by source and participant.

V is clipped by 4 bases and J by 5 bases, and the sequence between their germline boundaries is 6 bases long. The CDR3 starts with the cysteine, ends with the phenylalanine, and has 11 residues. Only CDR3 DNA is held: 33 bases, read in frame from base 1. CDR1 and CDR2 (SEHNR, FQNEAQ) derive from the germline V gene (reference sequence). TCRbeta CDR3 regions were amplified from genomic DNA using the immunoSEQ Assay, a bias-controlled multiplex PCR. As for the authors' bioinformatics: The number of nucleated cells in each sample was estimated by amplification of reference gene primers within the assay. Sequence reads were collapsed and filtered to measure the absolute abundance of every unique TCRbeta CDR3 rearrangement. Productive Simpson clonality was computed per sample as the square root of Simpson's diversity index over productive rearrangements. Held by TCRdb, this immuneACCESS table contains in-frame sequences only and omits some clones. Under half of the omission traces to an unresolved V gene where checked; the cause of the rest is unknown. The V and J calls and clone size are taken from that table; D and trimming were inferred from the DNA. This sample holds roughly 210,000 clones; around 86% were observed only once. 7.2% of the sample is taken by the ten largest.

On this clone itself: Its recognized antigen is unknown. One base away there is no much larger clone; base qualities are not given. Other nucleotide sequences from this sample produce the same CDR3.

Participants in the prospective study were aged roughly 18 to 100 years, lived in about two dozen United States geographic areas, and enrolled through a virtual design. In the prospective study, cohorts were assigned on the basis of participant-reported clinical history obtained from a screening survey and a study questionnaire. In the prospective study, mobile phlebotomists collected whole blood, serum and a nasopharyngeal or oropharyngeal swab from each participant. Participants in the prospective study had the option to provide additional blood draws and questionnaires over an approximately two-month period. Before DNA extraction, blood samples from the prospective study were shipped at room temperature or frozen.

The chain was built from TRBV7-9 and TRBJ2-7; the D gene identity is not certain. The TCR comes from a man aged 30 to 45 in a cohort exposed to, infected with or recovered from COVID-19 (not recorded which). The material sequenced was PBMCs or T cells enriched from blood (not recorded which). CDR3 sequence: CASSSLHEQYF. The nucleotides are TGTGCCAGCAGCTCCCTCCACGAGCAGTACTTC. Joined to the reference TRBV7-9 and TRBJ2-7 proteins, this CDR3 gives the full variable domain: DTGVSQNPRHKITKRGQNVTFRCDPISEHNRLYWYRQTLGQGPEFLTYFQNEAQLEKSRLLSDRFSAERPKGSFSTLEIQRTEQGDSAMYLCASSSLHEQYFGPGTRLTVT.